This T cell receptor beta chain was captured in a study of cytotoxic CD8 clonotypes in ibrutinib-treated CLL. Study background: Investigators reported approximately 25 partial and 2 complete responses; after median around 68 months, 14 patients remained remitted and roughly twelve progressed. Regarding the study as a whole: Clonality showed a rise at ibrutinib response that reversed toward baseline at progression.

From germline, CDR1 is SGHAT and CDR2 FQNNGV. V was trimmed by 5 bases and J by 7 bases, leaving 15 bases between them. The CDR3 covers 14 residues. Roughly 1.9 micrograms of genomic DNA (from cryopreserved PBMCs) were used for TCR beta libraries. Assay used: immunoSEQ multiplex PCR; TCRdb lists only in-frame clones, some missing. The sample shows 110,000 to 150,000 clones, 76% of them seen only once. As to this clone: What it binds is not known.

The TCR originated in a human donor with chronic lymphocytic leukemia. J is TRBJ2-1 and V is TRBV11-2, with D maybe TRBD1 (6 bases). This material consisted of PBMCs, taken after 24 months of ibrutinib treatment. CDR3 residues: CASSLGHGTNEQFF. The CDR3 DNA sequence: TGTGCCAGCAGCCTAGGGCATGGGACAAATGAGCAGTTCTTC. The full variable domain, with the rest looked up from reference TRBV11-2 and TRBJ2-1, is EAGVAQSPRYKIIEKRQSVAFWCNPISGHATLYWYQQILGQGPKLLIQFQNNGVVDDSQLPKDRFSAERLKGVDSTLKIQPAKLEDSAVYLCASSLGHGTNEQFFGPGTRLTVL.